These T cell receptor beta chains were read from a single sample in a study of CD8+ T cells in alopecia areata. The assay was immunoSEQ multiplex PCR, and TCRdb's table has in-frame clones only and misses some. The table has about 220,000 clones, around three fifths seen once. The starting material was CD4+ T cells sorted from blood, obtained at week 4, from a patient treated with tofacitinib. The source is a human donor with alopecia areata. Each CDR3 is given with its conserved first and last residue. The D gene is left open where the match is weak. The size entry is marked missing in some rows and otherwise reads once, few, many or a size class.

d_call clone_size j_call v_call cdr3_nt cdr3_aa
TRBD1 once TRBJ1-2 TRBV27 TGTGCCAGCCAAATGGGACAGGGCTATGGCTACACCTTC CASQMGQGYGYTF
TRBD1 once TRBJ1-1 TRBV27 TGTGCCAGCAGTTGGGACAGTAACCTAAACACTGAAGCTTTCTTT CASSWDSNLNTEAFF
. . TRBJ1-1 TRBV27 TGTGCCAGCAGTTTAGGCCTTACAAACACTGAAGCTTTCTTT CASSLGLTNTEAFF
. . TRBJ1-2 TRBV7-2 TGTGCCAGCAGCTTTGACGCGAAAGGGGGCTACACCTTC CASSFDAKGGYTF
. . TRBJ1-2 TRBV7-2 TGTGCCAGCAGTTACATCGGGAGGGGCTATGGCTACACCTTC CASSYIGRGYGYTF
. . TRBJ1-1 TRBV5-6 TGTGCCAGCAGCCTAAGGAGTGAAGCTTTCTTT CASSLRSEAFF
TRBD1 . TRBJ1-1 TRBV30 TGTGCCTGGAGTGCACCGGGACAGTCGAACACTGAAGCTTTCTTT CAWSAPGQSNTEAFF
. many TRBJ2-3 TRBV5-1 TGCGCCAGCAGCTTGAGTACGACCCCAGATACGCAGTATTTT CASSLSTTPDTQYF
. few TRBJ2-5 TRBV5-6 TGTGCCAGCAGCTACGGCTCAGAAGAGACCCAGTACTTC CASSYGSEETQYF
TRBD2 few TRBJ2-1 TRBV29-1 TGCAGCGTTGATGGACTAGCGGGGGCCCTCGGGGATGAGCAGTTCTTC CSVDGLAGALGDEQFF
. few TRBJ2-7 TRBV5-6 TGTGCCAGCAGCTTTCGGGGCTGGACCTACGAGCAGTACTTC CASSFRGWTYEQYF
TRBD1 . TRBJ1-1 TRBV5-4 TGTGCCAGCAGCCAGACCGGGACAGGGGTAGAAGCTTTCTTT CASSQTGTGVEAFF
. once TRBJ2-2 TRBV7-9 TGTGCCAGCAGCTTACCTAGCGATTATGCCGGGGAGCTGTTTTTT CASSLPSDYAGELFF
. few TRBJ2-4 TRBV27 TGTGCCAGCAGTCCATACACACAAGGAGGGAACATTCAGTACTTC CASSPYTQGGNIQYF
. few TRBJ1-2 TRBV7-2 TGTGCCAGCAGCTCTACCCCGGGGCAGGGCTACACCTTC CASSSTPGQGYTF
TRBD1 . TRBJ2-4 TRBV4-3 TGCGCCAGCAGCCAACAGGGACAGGGGGCGAACATTCAGTACTTC CASSQQGQGANIQYF
TRBD1 . TRBJ1-4 TRBV30 TGTGCCTGGAGGGGACAGACAAATGAAAAACTGTTTTTT CAWRGQTNEKLFF
TRBD1 medium-sized TRBJ1-1 TRBV6-1 TGTGCCAGCAGAGACAGGGCGGCCACTGAAGCTTTCTTT CASRDRAATEAFF
. once TRBJ1-2 TRBV29-1 TGCAGCGTTGCTACGGGCCATATCTATGGCTACACCTTC CSVATGHIYGYTF
. . TRBJ2-3 TRBV27 TGTGCCAGCAGTTTTGGGATAGCAGAGGATACGCAGTATTTT CASSFGIAEDTQYF
. . TRBJ2-6 TRBV4-3 TGCGCCAGCAGCCATATTAAGGGGTCCGGGGCCACCGGGGCCAACGTCCTGACTTTC CASSHIKGSGATGANVLTF
TRBD1 once TRBJ1-4 TRBV30 TGTGCCTGGAGCCCAGCTCCCGGGACAGGGGTGGAAAAACTGTTTTTT CAWSPAPGTGVEKLFF
. . TRBJ2-3 TRBV11-3 TGTGCCAGCAGAATCTCGGGACACGATGTAACAGATACGCAGTATTTT CASRISGHDVTDTQYF
TRBD1 . TRBJ2-5 TRBV11-2 TGTGCCAGCAGCGACAGGGGGCGGGAGACCCAGTACTTC CASSDRGRETQYF
. . TRBJ1-2 TRBV2 TGTGCCAGCAGTGAATCCCCAAATTATGGCTACACCTTC CASSESPNYGYTF
. . TRBJ1-6 TRBV28 TGTGCCAGCACAACGATCTGGGGTTGGGGAAATTCACCCCTCCACTTT CASTTIWGWGNSPLHF
. few TRBJ2-1 TRBV11-3 TGTGCCAGCAGCTTATCGGGGATCCATGAGCAGTTCTTC CASSLSGIHEQFF
TRBD1 . TRBJ1-5 TRBV30 TGTGCCTGGGCCCAGGGGACAGGCAATCAGCCCCAGCATTTT CAWAQGTGNQPQHF
. . TRBJ2-5 TRBV30 TGTGCCTGGAGTCGGGACCGCCAAGAGACCCAGTACTTC CAWSRDRQETQYF
. . TRBJ1-6 TRBV6-6 TGTGCCATTACCCAGGGCAGGGGTTCACCCCTCCACTTT CAITQGRGSPLHF
. . TRBJ2-7 TRBV15 TGTGCCACCAGCAGATCAGTGACAGATTCCTACGAGCAGTACTTC CATSRSVTDSYEQYF
TRBD2 . TRBJ2-7 TRBV30 TGTGCCTGGAGTCCAGCGGGACGGAACTACGAGCAGTACTTC CAWSPAGRNYEQYF